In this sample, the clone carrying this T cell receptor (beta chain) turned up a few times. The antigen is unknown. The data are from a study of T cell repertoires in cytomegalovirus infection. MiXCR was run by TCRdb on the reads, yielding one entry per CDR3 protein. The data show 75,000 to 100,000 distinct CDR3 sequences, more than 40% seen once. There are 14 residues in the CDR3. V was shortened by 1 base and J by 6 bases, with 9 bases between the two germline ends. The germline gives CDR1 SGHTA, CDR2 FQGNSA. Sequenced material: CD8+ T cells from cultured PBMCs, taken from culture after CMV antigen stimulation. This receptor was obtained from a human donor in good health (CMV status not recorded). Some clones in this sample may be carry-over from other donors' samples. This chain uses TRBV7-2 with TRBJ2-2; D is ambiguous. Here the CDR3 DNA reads TGTGCCAGCAGCTTAGGACTCGGCGCCGGGGAGCTGTTTTTT. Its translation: CASSLGLGAGELFF.